A single sample gave rise to the 13 T cell receptor beta chains below, sequenced in a study of technical replicates of blood from a few donors. TCRdb's table, derived via immunoSEQ multiplex PCR, lists solely in-frame clones and lacks some. The table shows about 100,000 clones, with approximately 95% occurring only once. The sample comprised T cells isolated from PBMCs. The origin of the receptors is a human donor in good health.

The rearrangement links TRBV4-1 to TRBJ2-1; no reliable D call. The CDR3 consists of 12 residues. The V gene's germline CDR1 is MGHRA and CDR2 YSYEKL. Trimming left V 2 bases short and J 5 bases short, with 4 bases between. In nucleotides, the CDR3 is TGCGCCAGCAGCCAACTTAACAATGAGCAGTTCTTC. Its translation is CASSQLNNEQFF.

A single count supports this clone. The chain recombines TRBV28 with TRBJ2-7; possible D gene TRBD2, 6 bases. Between the trimmed V and J ends, which lost 2 bases and 5 bases, there was a span of 10 bases. There are 13 residues in the CDR3. CDR1 is MDHEN, CDR2 SYDVKM, per germline. The CDR3 sequence: CASSLRRVHEQYF. CDR3 nucleotide sequence: TGTGCCAGCAGTTTACGGAGGGTGCACGAGCAGTACTTC.

The V call is TRBV7-6, the J call TRBJ1-6; 7 bases map to TRBD1. Trimming cost V 5 bases and J 7 bases; bases outside gene matches: 11. Germline CDR1 reads SGHVS; CDR2 reads FNYEAQ. CDR3 length: 16 residues. The CDR3 sequence is CASSATGLLLNSPLHF. The CDR3 DNA follows: TGTGCCAGCAGCGCGACAGGGTTATTGCTCAATTCACCCCTCCACTTT.

This rearrangement joins TRBV6-1 to TRBJ1-5; 7 nucleotides agree with TRBD1. The V gene's germline CDR1 is MNHNS and CDR2 SASEGT. With V trimmed by 5 bases and J by 2 bases, 6 bases remained unmatched. The CDR3 spans 15 residues. The chain's CDR3 is CASSLRGAGNQPQHF. CDR3 nucleotides: TGTGCCAGCAGTCTCAGGGGGGCCGGCAATCAGCCCCAGCATTTT.

V usage is TRBV18 and J usage is TRBJ1-2, with unresolved D. From germline, CDR1 is KGHSH and CDR2 LQKENI. Between the trimmed V and J ends, which lost 4 bases and 3 bases, there was a span of 9 bases. This CDR3 has 13 amino acids. The CDR3 coding sequence is TGTGCCAGCTCACTTGAGAATGACTATGGCTACACCTTC. Protein: CASSLENDYGYTF.

This chain connects TRBV11-3 to TRBJ2-5; tentatively, D is TRBD2 (5 bases). Germline V gives CDR1 SGHNT, CDR2 YENEEA. V was cut by 1 base and J by 2 bases, with 8 bases left in between. CDR3 length equals 14 residues. CDR3 in DNA: TGTGCCAGCAGCTTAGGTGGGAGACAAGAGACCCAGTACTTC. As protein: CASSLGGRQETQYF.

The chain carries TRBV5-1 and TRBJ1-2; perhaps TRBD1 as D (6 bases). Germline values: CDR1 SGHRS, CDR2 YFSETQ. The CDR3 sequence is 16 residues long. Between the trimmed V and J ends, which lost 1 base and 2 bases, there was a span of 15 bases. The CDR3 spells CASSLWTAQGNYGYTF. DNA of the CDR3: TGCGCCAGCAGCTTGTGGACAGCCCAAGGAAACTATGGCTACACCTTC.

The chain couples TRBV18 to TRBJ2-5; TRBD2 might be the D (6 bases). This CDR3 region has 13 residues. Per the germline V gene, CDR1 is KGHSH and CDR2 is LQKENI. V lost 4 bases, J lost 1 base, and 7 bases lay in between. The CDR3 region has the DNA TGTGCCAGCTCACGGACTACCCAAGAGACCCAGTACTTC. It codes for CASSRTTQETQYF.

This clone was counted once. The genes are TRBV15 and TRBJ2-7; tentative D call: TRBD2 (6 bases). V was trimmed by 1 base and J by 3 bases, leaving 13 bases between them. CDR3 length: 15 residues. Looked up from germline, CDR1 is LNHNV and CDR2 is YYDKDF (reference sequence). This chain's CDR3 is CATSRGDSWGYEQYF. The CDR3 DNA is TGTGCCACCAGCAGAGGGGACTCCTGGGGCTACGAGCAGTACTTC.

J is TRBJ2-7 and V is TRBV4-1, with D possibly being TRBD2 (6 bases). V was trimmed by 0 bases and J by 6 bases, leaving 12 bases between them. Germline CDR1 reads MGHRA; CDR2 reads YSYEKL. This CDR3 has 14 residues. In nucleotides, the CDR3 is TGCGCCAGCAGCCAAGATGACCTCGGGGGCGAGCAGTACTTC. Protein sequence: CASSQDDLGGEQYF.

The chain joins TRBV29-1 to TRBJ2-7, with 7 bases that match TRBD2. Germline loops: CDR1 SQVTM, CDR2 ANQGSEA. V was clipped by 1 base and J by 3 bases; unmatched bases: 6. CDR3 length equals 14 residues. DNA of the CDR3: TGCAGCGTTGAAGTTAGCGGGCAGATCTACGAGCAGTACTTC. Its protein is CSVEVSGQIYEQYF.

The chain is built from TRBV7-2 and TRBJ1-1; 10 positions match TRBD1. This CDR3 contains 15 residues. Germline V gene sequence: CDR1 SGHTA, CDR2 FQGNSA. J lost 6 bases, V lost 5 bases, and 9 bases had no gene match. The CDR3 DNA follows: TGTGCCAGCAGCCCCACCATGGGACAGGGGTCTGAAGCTTTCTTT. Protein: CASSPTMGQGSEAFF.

The V gene is TRBV19, the J gene TRBJ2-6; D not resolved. The germline V gene has CDR1 LNHDA and CDR2 SQIVND (reference sequence). V lost 0 bases and J lost 0, with 12 bases in between. This CDR3 has 18 residues. CDR3 bases: TGTGCCAGTAGTATAGATCATGGCCCGGGCTCTGGGGCCAACGTCCTGACTTTC. This sequence encodes CASSIDHGPGSGANVLTF.